A selection of T cell receptor beta chains follows, all from one sample in a study of identical twins. Each CDR3 protein gets one entry after TCRdb re-called the 5' RACE reads with MiXCR. In the table there are about 460,000 distinct CDR3 sequences, 13% to 15% of which are singletons. The sample was also reused in another study, on yellow fever vaccine responses in identical twins.

Sequenced input: CD4+ T cells sorted from blood. The receptor set was obtained from a woman aged 18-30 years in good health. Both conserved end residues are part of each CDR3. A D gene is named only where the DNA matches it firmly. The size entry is marked missing in some rows and otherwise reads once, few, many or a size class.

J gene: TRBJ2-5; V gene: TRBV7-2; clone size: few; D gene: TRBD2; CDR3 DNA: TGTGCCAGCAGCTTAGTTTCTAGCGGGGGCGAGAGGGAGACCCAGTACTTC; CDR3 protein: CASSLVSSGGERETQYF
J gene: TRBJ2-7; V gene: TRBV6-2/TRBV6-3; clone size: .; D gene: .; CDR3 DNA: TGTGCCAGCAGTGAGACTAGGGAGCAGTACTTC; CDR3 protein: CASSETREQYF
J gene: TRBJ2-1; V gene: TRBV20-1; clone size: few; D gene: .; CDR3 DNA: TGCAGTGCTAGAGTTTCGGGGGGCCCGAGCTCCTACAATGAGCAGTTCTTC; CDR3 protein: CSARVSGGPSSYNEQFF
J gene: TRBJ2-1; V gene: TRBV10-2; clone size: few; D gene: .; CDR3 DNA: TGCGCCAGCAGCAAACCTGCGGTTGAGCAGTTCTTC; CDR3 protein: CASSKPAVEQFF
J gene: TRBJ1-5; V gene: TRBV4-3; clone size: few; D gene: .; CDR3 DNA: TGCGCCAGCAGCCAAGAAGTTCGCAATCAGCCCCAGCATTTT; CDR3 protein: CASSQEVRNQPQHF
J gene: TRBJ2-1; V gene: TRBV6-1; clone size: .; D gene: .; CDR3 DNA: TGTGCCAGCAGGGCCGGTCGGAGCTCCTACAATGAGCAGTTCTTC; CDR3 protein: CASRAGRSSYNEQFF
J gene: TRBJ2-2; V gene: TRBV6-7; clone size: few; D gene: TRBD1; CDR3 DNA: TGTGCCAGCAGTCCACAGGGGGCGGCGCTCCGGGGGGAGCTGTTTTTT; CDR3 protein: CASSPQGAALRGELFF
J gene: TRBJ2-2; V gene: TRBV11-2; clone size: .; D gene: TRBD2; CDR3 DNA: TGTGCCAGCAGGCCCCCGGGACTAGCGGGAGGGCCGGTCACCGGGGAGCTGTTTTTT; CDR3 protein: CASRPPGLAGGPVTGELFF
J gene: TRBJ2-4; V gene: TRBV5-1; clone size: many; D gene: .; CDR3 DNA: TGCGCCAGCAGCTTGGGACAGCTTCTAGCCAAAAACATTCAGTACTTC; CDR3 protein: CASSLGQLLAKNIQYF
J gene: TRBJ2-3; V gene: TRBV5-1; clone size: .; D gene: .; CDR3 DNA: TGCGCCAGCAGCGTCGGGACTCGCACAGATACGCAGTATTTT; CDR3 protein: CASSVGTRTDTQYF
J gene: TRBJ2-4; V gene: TRBV5-1; clone size: many; D gene: TRBD1; CDR3 DNA: TGCGCCAGCAGCTTGGCGGGACAGGGACGGAAAAACATTCAGTACTTC; CDR3 protein: CASSLAGQGRKNIQYF
J gene: TRBJ2-3; V gene: TRBV19; clone size: .; D gene: .; CDR3 DNA: TGTGCCAGTAGTGTACAGGTGGGGACAGATACGCAGTATTTT; CDR3 protein: CASSVQVGTDTQYF
J gene: TRBJ2-3; V gene: TRBV6-2/TRBV6-3; clone size: .; D gene: .; CDR3 DNA: TGTGCCAGCAGTTACCCAGCCACAGATACGCAGTATTTT; CDR3 protein: CASSYPATDTQYF
J gene: TRBJ2-1; V gene: TRBV5-1; clone size: few; D gene: .; CDR3 DNA: TGCGCCAGCAGCCCCCCCGGGGTGGTGGATGAGCAGTTCTTC; CDR3 protein: CASSPPGVVDEQFF
J gene: TRBJ1-4; V gene: TRBV5-1; clone size: .; D gene: .; CDR3 DNA: TGCGCCAGCAGCTTGGGGAAAGAAAAACTGTTTTTT; CDR3 protein: CASSLGKEKLFF
J gene: TRBJ2-2; V gene: TRBV7-6; clone size: .; D gene: .; CDR3 DNA: TGTGCCAGCAGCTTACCCGGGATTGGGGAGCTGTTTTTT; CDR3 protein: CASSLPGIGELFF
J gene: TRBJ2-1; V gene: TRBV20-1; clone size: few; D gene: .; CDR3 DNA: TGCAGTGCCGCGAGGCTATCGGGTGGTGAGCAGTTCTTC; CDR3 protein: CSAARLSGGEQFF
J gene: TRBJ1-2; V gene: TRBV20-1; clone size: .; D gene: .; CDR3 DNA: TGCAGTGCCCGGAGGGCAAACTATGGCTACACCTTC; CDR3 protein: CSARRANYGYTF
J gene: TRBJ1-2; V gene: TRBV24-1; clone size: many; D gene: TRBD1; CDR3 DNA: TGTGCCACCAGTCCAACCTCCGGGACAGGGTTTACAAACTATGGCTACACCTTC; CDR3 protein: CATSPTSGTGFTNYGYTF
J gene: TRBJ2-2; V gene: TRBV20-1; clone size: .; D gene: .; CDR3 DNA: TGCAGTGCAACTCGACAGAACACCGGGGAGCTGTTTTTT; CDR3 protein: CSATRQNTGELFF
J gene: TRBJ2-7; V gene: TRBV2; clone size: few; D gene: .; CDR3 DNA: TGTGCCAGCAGGTCTGGCGGCTACGAGCAGTACTTC; CDR3 protein: CASRSGGYEQYF
J gene: TRBJ1-3; V gene: TRBV6-1; clone size: few; D gene: TRBD1; CDR3 DNA: TGTGCCAGCAGAAGGACAGGCGATTCTGGAAACACCATATATTTT; CDR3 protein: CASRRTGDSGNTIYF
J gene: TRBJ2-1; V gene: TRBV29-1; clone size: few; D gene: .; CDR3 DNA: TGCAGCGTGGGGGCGGTCAATGAGCAGTTCTTC; CDR3 protein: CSVGAVNEQFF
J gene: TRBJ2-4; V gene: TRBV5-1; clone size: many; D gene: TRBD1; CDR3 DNA: TGCGCCAGCAGCCAGACAGGGGGCGCGGCCCTAGCCAAAAACATTCAGTACTTC; CDR3 protein: CASSQTGGAALAKNIQYF
J gene: TRBJ2-5; V gene: TRBV7-8; clone size: .; D gene: TRBD2; CDR3 DNA: TGTGCCAGCAGCTTAGGGACTAGCGGGAGGGCCCGAGAGACCCAGTACTTC; CDR3 protein: CASSLGTSGRARETQYF
J gene: TRBJ2-1; V gene: TRBV11-2; clone size: few; D gene: .; CDR3 DNA: TGTGCCAGCAGCGTGTTGACCAGCTACAATGAGCAGTTCTTC; CDR3 protein: CASSVLTSYNEQFF
J gene: TRBJ2-7; V gene: TRBV6-1; clone size: few; D gene: TRBD2; CDR3 DNA: TGTGCCAGCAGCCCCCTGGAGCGGGGGGGTCTTAAGCAGTACTTC; CDR3 protein: CASSPLERGGLKQYF
J gene: TRBJ2-1; V gene: TRBV7-2; clone size: .; D gene: .; CDR3 DNA: TGTGCCAGCAGCTTAACTACCTACAATGAGCAGTTCTTC; CDR3 protein: CASSLTTYNEQFF
J gene: TRBJ2-2; V gene: TRBV12-3/TRBV12-4; clone size: .; D gene: TRBD2; CDR3 DNA: TGTGCCAGCACTTATGGAACTAGCGGGAGGCCCGGGGAGCTGTTTTTT; CDR3 protein: CASTYGTSGRPGELFF
J gene: TRBJ2-7; V gene: TRBV4-3; clone size: .; D gene: .; CDR3 DNA: TGCGCCAGCAGCCAAGCCAACGGAATCTACGAGCAGTACTTC; CDR3 protein: CASSQANGIYEQYF
J gene: TRBJ2-1; V gene: TRBV30; clone size: .; D gene: .; CDR3 DNA: TGTGCCTGGAGTGGTTACGATGAGCAGTTCTTC; CDR3 protein: CAWSGYDEQFF
J gene: TRBJ1-1; V gene: TRBV2; clone size: .; D gene: .; CDR3 DNA: TGTGCCAGCAGATTCATCGCTTCAATGAACACTGAAGCTTTCTTT; CDR3 protein: CASRFIASMNTEAFF
J gene: TRBJ2-7; V gene: TRBV19; clone size: few; D gene: .; CDR3 DNA: TGTGCCAGTCAGTCCCCTGGCTCCTACGAGCAGTACTTC; CDR3 protein: CASQSPGSYEQYF
J gene: TRBJ2-1; V gene: TRBV6-2/TRBV6-3; clone size: many; D gene: .; CDR3 DNA: TGTGCCAGCAGTTACCAGCTTAACAATGAGCAGTTCTTC; CDR3 protein: CASSYQLNNEQFF
J gene: TRBJ2-7; V gene: TRBV7-2; clone size: few; D gene: .; CDR3 DNA: TGTGCCAGCAGTGGGACTTCAAGGTCCTACGAGCAGTACTTC; CDR3 protein: CASSGTSRSYEQYF
J gene: TRBJ2-7; V gene: TRBV28; clone size: few; D gene: .; CDR3 DNA: TGTGCCAGCAGACTTCGTGGGGTGGGCTACGAGCAGTACTTC; CDR3 protein: CASRLRGVGYEQYF
J gene: TRBJ2-3; V gene: TRBV4-1; clone size: few; D gene: .; CDR3 DNA: TGCGCCAGCAGCAAGGGGGTATCGGATACGCAGTATTTT; CDR3 protein: CASSKGVSDTQYF
J gene: TRBJ2-3; V gene: TRBV5-8; clone size: few; D gene: TRBD2; CDR3 DNA: TGTGCCAGCAGGGCGGGACTAGCTGTTGGAGATACGCAGTATTTT; CDR3 protein: CASRAGLAVGDTQYF
J gene: TRBJ2-5; V gene: TRBV6-2/TRBV6-3; clone size: many; D gene: .; CDR3 DNA: TGTGCCAGCATCAGAGAGGACTATCAAGAGACCCAGTACTTC; CDR3 protein: CASIREDYQETQYF
J gene: TRBJ2-7; V gene: TRBV7-2; clone size: .; D gene: TRBD1; CDR3 DNA: TGTGCCAGCAGCTCAGGGACAGGGGGGGTTCTTTACGAGCAGTACTTC; CDR3 protein: CASSSGTGGVLYEQYF
J gene: TRBJ1-1; V gene: TRBV12-3/TRBV12-4; clone size: .; D gene: .; CDR3 DNA: TGTGCCAGCACCCAGCCGGGGATGAACACTGAAGCTTTCTTT; CDR3 protein: CASTQPGMNTEAFF
J gene: TRBJ1-5; V gene: TRBV6-1; clone size: .; D gene: TRBD1; CDR3 DNA: TGTGCCAGCAGTGGGGACAGGGGGGACAATCAGCCCCAGCATTTT; CDR3 protein: CASSGDRGDNQPQHF